The rows below give T cell receptor beta chains drawn from one sample of a study of regulatory T cells in long-lasting Graves disease. TCRdb passed the reads through MiXCR, listing each CDR3 protein once. This table has about 730 distinct CDR3 sequences, roughly 58% appearing once. The sequenced sample was peripheral blood mononuclear cells (PBMCs), obtained with antithyroid drug treatment, in newly diagnosed or persistent Graves disease (not recorded which). The receptors were sampled from a woman aged 40 to 50 with Graves disease. The CDR3 runs from the conserved cysteine through the conserved F or W. The D gene is left open where the match is weak. Clone size is given for some rows only: seen once, a few or many times, or a class if the clone is expanded.

NA	TRBD1	TRBV12-3/TRBV12-4	TRBJ2-7	CASSYLGTGGSGLYEQYF	TGTGCCAGCAGTTATTTGGGGACAGGGGGCTCAGGCCTCTACGAGCAGTACTTC
NA	NA	TRBV9	TRBJ2-1	CASSPRDSSYNEQFF	TGTGCCAGCAGCCCCCGGGACTCCTCCTACAATGAGCAGTTCTTC
NA	NA	TRBV9	TRBJ2-1	CASSTGSYEQFF	TGTGCCAGCAGTACCGGGAGCTATGAGCAGTTCTTC
NA	NA	TRBV11-2	TRBJ1-5	CASSFLGGLQHF	TGTGCCAGCAGCTTCCTAGGAGGACTCCAGCATTTT
NA	NA	TRBV13	TRBJ2-1	CASSLALYEQFF	TGTGCCAGCAGCTTAGCCCTATACGAGCAGTTCTTC
NA	TRBD2	TRBV7-8	TRBJ2-1	CASSPTSGREYNEQFF	TGTGCCAGCAGTCCGACTAGCGGGAGAGAATACAATGAGCAGTTCTTC
once	TRBD2	TRBV20-1	TRBJ2-7	CSARLAGVSNEQYF	TGCAGTGCTCGCCTAGCGGGAGTTTCGAACGAGCAGTACTTC
NA	TRBD2	TRBV20-1	TRBJ2-7	CSARGGLATYEQYF	TGCAGTGCTAGAGGGGGACTAGCGACCTACGAGCAGTACTTC
NA	TRBD2	TRBV27	TRBJ2-7	CASRGTGGFEQYF	TGTGCCAGCAGGGGTACGGGGGGGTTCGAGCAGTACTTC
NA	NA	TRBV2	TRBJ2-2	CATTGGTGEQFF	TGTGCCACCACGGGGGGCACCGGGGAGCAGTTTTTT
once	TRBD2	TRBV25-1	TRBJ2-5	CASSGAGGGTQYF	TGTGCCAGCAGCGGAGCGGGAGGTGGGACCCAGTACTTC
NA	TRBD2	TRBV12-3/TRBV12-4	TRBJ2-2	CASSHSGSMTGELFF	TGTGCCAGCAGCCATAGCGGGAGTATGACCGGGGAGCTGTTTTTT
NA	TRBD2	TRBV12-3/TRBV12-4	TRBJ2-3	CASRGGLAGDTSTQYF	TGTGCCAGCAGGGGAGGACTAGCGGGAGATACAAGTACGCAGTATTTT
NA	TRBD2	TRBV11-2	TRBJ2-1	CASSFSSGLAVEQFF	TGTGCCAGCAGCTTCTCCTCGGGACTAGCGGTTGAGCAGTTCTTC
few	NA	TRBV28	TRBJ1-1	CASSSPLTEAFF	TGTGCCAGCAGCAGCCCACTCACTGAAGCTTTCTTT
NA	TRBD2	TRBV28	TRBJ2-1	CASSFPPGLAPWGKNEQFF	TGTGCCAGCAGTTTCCCCCCGGGACTAGCCCCGTGGGGTAAGAATGAGCAGTTCTTC